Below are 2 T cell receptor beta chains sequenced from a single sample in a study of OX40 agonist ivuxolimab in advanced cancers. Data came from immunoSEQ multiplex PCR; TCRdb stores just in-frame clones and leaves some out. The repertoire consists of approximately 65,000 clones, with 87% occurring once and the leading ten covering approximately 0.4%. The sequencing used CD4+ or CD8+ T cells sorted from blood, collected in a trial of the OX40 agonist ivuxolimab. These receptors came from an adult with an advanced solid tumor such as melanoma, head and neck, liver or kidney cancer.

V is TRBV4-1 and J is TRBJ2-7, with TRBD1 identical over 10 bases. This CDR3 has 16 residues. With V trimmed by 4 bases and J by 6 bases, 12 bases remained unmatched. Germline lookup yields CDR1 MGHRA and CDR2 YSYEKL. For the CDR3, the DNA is TGCGCCAGCAGCCTCGGACAGGGGGGTGGCCCTTTCGAGCAGTACTTC. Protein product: CASSLGQGGGPFEQYF.

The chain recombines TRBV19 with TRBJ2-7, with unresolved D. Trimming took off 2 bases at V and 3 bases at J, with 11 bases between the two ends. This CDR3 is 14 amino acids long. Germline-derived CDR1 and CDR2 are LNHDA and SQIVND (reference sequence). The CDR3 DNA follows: TGTGCCAGTAGTATATTTGCAGCCAGCTACGAGCAGTACTTC. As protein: CASSIFAASYEQYF.